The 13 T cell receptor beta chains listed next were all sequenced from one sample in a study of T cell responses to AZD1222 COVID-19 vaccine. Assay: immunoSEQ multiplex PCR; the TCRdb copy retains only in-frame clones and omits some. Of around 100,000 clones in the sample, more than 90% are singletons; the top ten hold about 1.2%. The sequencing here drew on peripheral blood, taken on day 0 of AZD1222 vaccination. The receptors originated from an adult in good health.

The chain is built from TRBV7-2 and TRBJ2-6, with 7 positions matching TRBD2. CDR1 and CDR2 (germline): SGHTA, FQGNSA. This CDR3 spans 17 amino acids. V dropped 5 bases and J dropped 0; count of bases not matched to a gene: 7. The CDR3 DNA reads TGTGCCAGCAGCCTTCAGACTAGCAGCTCTGGGGCCAACGTCCTGACTTTC. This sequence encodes CASSLQTSSSGANVLTF.

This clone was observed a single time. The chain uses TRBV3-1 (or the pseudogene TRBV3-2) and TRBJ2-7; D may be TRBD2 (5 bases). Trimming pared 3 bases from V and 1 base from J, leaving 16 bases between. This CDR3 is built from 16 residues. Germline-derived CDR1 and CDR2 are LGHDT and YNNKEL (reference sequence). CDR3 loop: CASSQSRPPGSYEQYF. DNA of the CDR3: TGTGCCAGCAGCCAGAGCAGGCCACCGGGATCCTACGAGCAGTACTTC.

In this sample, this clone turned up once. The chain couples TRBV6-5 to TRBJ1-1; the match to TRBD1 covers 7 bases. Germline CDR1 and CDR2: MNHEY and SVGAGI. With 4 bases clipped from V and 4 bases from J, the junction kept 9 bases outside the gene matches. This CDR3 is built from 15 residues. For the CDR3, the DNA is TGTGCCAGCAGTTTCGTTTCAGGGGGATCCACTGAAGCTTTCTTT. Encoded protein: CASSFVSGGSTEAFF.

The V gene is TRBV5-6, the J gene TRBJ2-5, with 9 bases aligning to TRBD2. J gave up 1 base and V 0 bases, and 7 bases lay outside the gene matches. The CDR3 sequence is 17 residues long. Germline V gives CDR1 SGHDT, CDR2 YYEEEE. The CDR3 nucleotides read TGTGCCAGCAGCTTGGATCCCTCTAGCGGGACCCAAGAGACCCAGTACTTC. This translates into CASSLDPSSGTQETQYF.

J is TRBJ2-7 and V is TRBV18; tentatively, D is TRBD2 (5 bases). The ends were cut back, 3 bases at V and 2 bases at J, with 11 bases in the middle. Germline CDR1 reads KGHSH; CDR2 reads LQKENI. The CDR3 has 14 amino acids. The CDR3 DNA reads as TGTGCCAGCTCACCGGACGGGAATACCTACGAGCAGTACTTC. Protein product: CASSPDGNTYEQYF.

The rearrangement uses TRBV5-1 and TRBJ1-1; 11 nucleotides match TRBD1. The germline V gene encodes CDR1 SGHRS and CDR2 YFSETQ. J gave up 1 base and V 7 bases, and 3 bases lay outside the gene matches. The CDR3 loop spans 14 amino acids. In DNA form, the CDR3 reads TGCGCCAGCGGACAGGGGGCGGGGAACACTGAAGCTTTCTTT. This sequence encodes CASGQGAGNTEAFF.

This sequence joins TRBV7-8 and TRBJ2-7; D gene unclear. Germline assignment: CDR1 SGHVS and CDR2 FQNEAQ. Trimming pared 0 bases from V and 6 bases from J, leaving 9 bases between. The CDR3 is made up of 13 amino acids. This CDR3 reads CASSLAGFGEQYF. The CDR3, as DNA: TGTGCCAGCAGCTTAGCGGGTTTCGGCGAGCAGTACTTC.

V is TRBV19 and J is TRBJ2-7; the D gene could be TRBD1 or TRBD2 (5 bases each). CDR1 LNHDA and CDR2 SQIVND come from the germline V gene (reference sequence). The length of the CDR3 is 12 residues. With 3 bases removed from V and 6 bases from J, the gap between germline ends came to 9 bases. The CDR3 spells CASSIMRGEQYF. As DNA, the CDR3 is TGTGCCAGTAGTATTATGAGGGGCGAGCAGTACTTC.

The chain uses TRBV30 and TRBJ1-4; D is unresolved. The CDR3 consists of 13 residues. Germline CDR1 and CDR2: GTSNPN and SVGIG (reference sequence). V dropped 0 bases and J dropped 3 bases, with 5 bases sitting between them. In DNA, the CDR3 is TGTGCCTGGAGTGTGAGGTCTAATGAAAAACTGTTTTTT. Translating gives CAWSVRSNEKLFF.

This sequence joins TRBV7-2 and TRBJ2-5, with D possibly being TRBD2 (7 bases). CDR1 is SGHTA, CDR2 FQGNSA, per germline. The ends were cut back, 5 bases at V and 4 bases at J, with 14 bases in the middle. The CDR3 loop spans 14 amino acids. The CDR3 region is CASSPGGGGETQYF. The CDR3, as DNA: TGTGCCAGCAGCCCGGGAGGAGGGGGAGAGACCCAGTACTTC.

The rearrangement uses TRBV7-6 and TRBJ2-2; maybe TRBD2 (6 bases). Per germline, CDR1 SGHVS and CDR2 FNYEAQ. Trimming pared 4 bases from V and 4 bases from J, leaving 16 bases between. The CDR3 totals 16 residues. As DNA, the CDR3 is TGTGCCAGCAGCTCAACCTTAGCGGAGCTCACCGGGGAGCTGTTTTTT. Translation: CASSSTLAELTGELFF.

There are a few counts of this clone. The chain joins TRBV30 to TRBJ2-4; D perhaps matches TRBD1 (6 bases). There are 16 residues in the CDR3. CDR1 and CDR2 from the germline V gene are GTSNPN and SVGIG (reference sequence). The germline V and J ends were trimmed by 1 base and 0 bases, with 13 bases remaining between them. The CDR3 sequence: CAWSGGQSLAKNIQYF. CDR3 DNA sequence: TGTGCCTGGAGTGGAGGACAGTCTCTAGCCAAAAACATTCAGTACTTC.

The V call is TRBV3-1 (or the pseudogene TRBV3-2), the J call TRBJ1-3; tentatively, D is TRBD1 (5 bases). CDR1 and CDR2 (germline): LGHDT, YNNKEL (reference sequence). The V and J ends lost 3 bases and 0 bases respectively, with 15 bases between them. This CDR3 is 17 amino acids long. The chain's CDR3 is CASSQLPKGSSGNTIYF. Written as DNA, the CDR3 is TGTGCCAGCAGCCAGCTCCCTAAGGGGAGCTCTGGAAACACCATATATTTT.